This entry describes one TCR beta chain. The data are from a study of blood T cell repertoires in COVID-19. About the study: Material from acute and convalescent COVID-19 was sourced from the United States, Italy and Spain. Nucleic acid was either cDNA or gDNA, and it came from T cells, B-cell-depleted T cells, or PBMCs.

In the source study's methods: Estimates of nucleated cell counts were drawn from the amplification of reference gene primers. Sequencing was performed with immunoSEQ multiplex PCR; in TCRdb, only in-frame clones are kept and a portion is missing. V and J calls and clone size follow that table, whereas D and trimming were derived from the DNA. The data contain approximately 97,000 clones, around 87% of them singletons. The CDR3 has 13 amino acids. Looked up from germline, CDR1 is SQVTM and CDR2 is ANQGSEA. Unmatched junction bases numbered 3, after V lost 4 bases and J lost 3 bases. The rearrangement joins TRBV29-1 to TRBJ1-1; 9 bases line up with TRBD1. The source is a man in his fifties or sixties with active or convalescent COVID-19. Specimen: peripheral blood. This CDR3 reads CSVGGQGYTEAFF. The CDR3 DNA follows: TGCAGCGTTGGAGGACAGGGGTACACTGAAGCTTTCTTT. The variable domain in full, with the rest retrieved from reference TRBV29-1 and TRBJ1-1, is SAVISQKPSRDICQRGTSLTIQCQVDSQVTMMFWYRQQPGQSLTLIATANQGSEATYESGFVIDKFPISRPNLTFSTLTVSNMSPEDSSIYLCSVGGQGYTEAFFGQGTRLTVV.